The next 10 T cell receptor beta chains were all read from a single sample in a study of OX40 agonist ivuxolimab in advanced cancers. Only in-frame clones appear in the TCRdb table, and some are missing; sequencing was by immunoSEQ multiplex PCR. The table has roughly 100,000 clones, about 87% seen once; the top ten hold around 1.6%. Specimen: CD4+ or CD8+ T cells sorted from blood, collected in a trial of the OX40 agonist ivuxolimab. These receptors originate from an adult with an advanced solid tumor such as melanoma, head and neck, liver or kidney cancer.

This clone was seen ten or more times. This chain uses TRBV6-5 with TRBJ2-7; D tentatively fits TRBD1 or TRBD2 (5 bases each). The CDR3 runs to 15 residues. CDR1 is MNHEY and CDR2 is SVGAGI in the germline V gene. V shed 0 bases and J shed 6 bases, with 15 bases lying between them. The CDR3 DNA follows: TGTGCCAGCAGTTACTCAATCCAGGGCGCGGGCGAGCAGTACTTC. Protein: CASSYSIQGAGEQYF.

The chain employs TRBV30 and TRBJ1-5, with D perhaps TRBD1 (6 bases). Trimming left V 0 bases short and J 4 bases short, with 10 bases between. Germline V gene data show CDR1 as GTSNPN and CDR2 as SVGIG (reference sequence). This CDR3 region has 14 residues. The CDR3 reads CAWSVGQINQPQHF. Written as DNA, the CDR3 is TGTGCCTGGAGTGTAGGACAGATTAATCAGCCCCAGCATTTT.

This clone was picked up one time. The rearrangement uses TRBV7-8 and TRBJ2-1; 14 bases align to TRBD2. Germline CDR1 reads SGHVS; CDR2 reads FQNEAQ. This CDR3 region has 14 residues. The trim removed 0 bases at V and 15 bases at J, leaving 4 bases unmatched. CDR3 in amino acids: CASSLATSGGVGFF. As DNA, the CDR3 is TGTGCCAGCAGCTTAGCGACTAGCGGGGGGGTTGGGTTCTTC.

V gene TRBV5-1 combines with J gene TRBJ2-7; D could derive from TRBD1 or TRBD2 (5 bases each). Germline loops: CDR1 SGHRS, CDR2 YFSETQ. Trimming removed 3 bases at V and 4 bases at J, with 11 bases between. The CDR3 totals 13 residues. The chain's CDR3 is CASSSGTDYEQYF. CDR3 nucleotide sequence: TGCGCCAGCAGCTCCGGGACGGATTACGAGCAGTACTTC.

The V and J genes are TRBV4-2 and TRBJ1-6, with 8 bases fitting TRBD1. CDR3 size: 14 residues. The germline CDR1 and CDR2 sequences are LGHNA and YNFKEQ. V was clipped by 1 base and J by 7 bases; unmatched bases: 0. For the CDR3, the DNA is TGTGCCAGCAGCCAAGGGACAGGGAATTCACCCCTCCACTTT. The encoded protein is CASSQGTGNSPLHF.

This clone appeared a single time. V usage is TRBV6-5 and J usage is TRBJ1-1, with D maybe TRBD1 (6 bases). This CDR3 region has 15 residues. Germline values: CDR1 MNHEY, CDR2 SVGAGI. Trimming cost V 6 bases and J 6 bases, with 20 bases left between them. The CDR3 region is CASSRQDPQQAEAFF. CDR3 sequence (DNA): TGTGCCAGCAGCCGACAGGACCCCCAACAGGCTGAAGCTTTCTTT.

V and J are TRBV19 and TRBJ2-6; tentative D call: TRBD2 (6 bases). This CDR3 spans 16 amino acids. Per the germline V gene, CDR1 is LNHDA and CDR2 is SQIVND (reference sequence). Deletions cut 5 bases from V and 0 bases from J, with 11 bases between. DNA for the CDR3: TGTGCCAGTAGTGTCCAGGGACTCTCTGGGGCCAACGTCCTGACTTTC. Translated: CASSVQGLSGANVLTF.

The rearrangement links TRBV6-5 to TRBJ2-5; perhaps TRBD2 as D (6 bases). CDR1 and CDR2 (germline): MNHEY, SVGAGI. V dropped 8 bases and J dropped 5 bases, with 21 bases sitting between them. This CDR3 has 15 amino acids. CDR3 in amino acids: CASGPGGRQGETQYF. The CDR3, as DNA: TGTGCCAGCGGACCCGGAGGGAGACAAGGGGAGACCCAGTACTTC.

The chain carries TRBV5-6 and TRBJ2-5; possibly TRBD2 for D (6 bases). Germline CDR1 is SGHDT and CDR2 is YYEEEE. The CDR3 spans 15 residues. The ends were cut back, 5 bases at V and 4 bases at J, with 18 bases in the middle. The CDR3 loop is CASRHDMGGGETQYF. In DNA form, the CDR3 reads TGTGCCAGCAGACACGACATGGGGGGAGGAGAGACCCAGTACTTC.

This clone was detected a few times. The V gene is TRBV9, the J gene TRBJ2-5; 7 nucleotides line up with TRBD2. Germline V gene sequence: CDR1 SGDLS, CDR2 YYNGEE. The V gene end was trimmed by 0 bases and the J gene end by 1 base; junction bases not matched to a gene: 9. This CDR3 is 17 amino acids long. CDR3 DNA: TGTGCCAGCAGCGTAGCTTGGGGCGGGAGACCCCAAGAGACCCAGTACTTC. It encodes CASSVAWGGRPQETQYF.